These 20 T cell receptor beta chains were sequenced from one sample in a study of control samples from healthy donors and cancer patients. Some clones are missing from TCRdb's copy, which holds only in-frame ones; the method was immunoSEQ multiplex PCR. The sample records 150,000 to 200,000 clones, approximately 86% being singletons. The sequenced sample was blood. The receptors stem from a man between 18 and 29 years old in good health.

The rearrangement joins TRBV2 to TRBJ1-2; TRBD1 matches at 8 bases. The CDR3 contains 15 residues. Unmatched junction bases numbered 6, after V lost 1 base and J lost 5 bases. Looked up from germline, CDR1 is SNHLY and CDR2 is FYNNEI. CDR3 region: CASSEVRQGAYGYTF. As DNA, the CDR3 is TGTGCCAGCAGTGAAGTTAGGCAGGGGGCATATGGCTACACCTTC.

This clone appeared a single time. V usage is TRBV2 and J usage is TRBJ2-5; maybe TRBD2 (6 bases). V lost 7 bases, J lost 3 bases, and 15 bases lay in between. Germline CDR1 reads SNHLY; CDR2 reads FYNNEI. This CDR3 region has 14 residues. In DNA, the CDR3 is TGTGCCAGCAACATCCGGGACTTGAAAGAGACCCAGTACTTC. Translating it yields CASNIRDLKETQYF. Drawing the rest from reference TRBV2 and TRBJ2-5, the complete variable domain is EPEVTQTPSHQVTQMGQEVILRCVPISNHLYFYWYRQILGQKVEFLVSFYNNEISEKSEIFDDQFSVERPDGSNFTLKIRSTKLEDSAMYFCASNIRDLKETQYFGPGTRLLVL.

The J gene is TRBJ1-5, the V gene TRBV10-1; D may be TRBD1 (6 bases). In germline, CDR1 is WNHNN, CDR2 SYGVQD (reference sequence). This CDR3 comprises 14 residues. With 5 bases removed from V and 4 bases from J, the gap between germline ends came to 12 bases. The CDR3 bases are TGCGCCAGCAGTAAAGGGGGTCGTAATCAGCCCCAGCATTTT. Residues: CASSKGGRNQPQHF.

In this sample, this clone turned up a few times. This chain connects TRBV11-2 to TRBJ2-2; 10 nucleotides line up with TRBD2. The V gene end was trimmed by 5 bases and the J gene end by 0 bases; junction bases not matched to a gene: 3. Germline assignment: CDR1 SGHAT and CDR2 FQNNGV. The CDR3 length is 16 residues. CDR3: CASSILAGANTGELFF. The CDR3 region has the DNA TGTGCCAGCAGCATCCTAGCGGGGGCGAACACCGGGGAGCTGTTTTTT.

This clone was seen just once. The chain couples TRBV5-1 to TRBJ2-5; perhaps TRBD1 as D (5 bases). This CDR3 has 12 residues. The germline V gene has CDR1 SGHRS and CDR2 YFSETQ. V gave up 5 bases and J gave up 1 base, with 6 bases separating them. CDR3 nucleotides: TGCGCCAGCAGGGACACCCAAGAGACCCAGTACTTC. Protein product: CASRDTQETQYF.

V usage is TRBV27 and J usage is TRBJ2-3, with D maybe TRBD1 (7 bases). The V gene's germline CDR1 is MNHEY and CDR2 SMNVEV (reference sequence). CDR3 length equals 13 residues. V lost 6 bases to trimming and J lost 6 bases, with 13 bases between them. Here the CDR3 reads CASSRRGPDTQYF. Written as DNA, the CDR3 is TGTGCCAGCAGCCGGAGGGGGCCGGATACGCAGTATTTT.

The rearrangement links TRBV28 to TRBJ1-1, with TRBD1 matching over 7 bases. J gave up 1 base and V 3 bases, and 8 bases lay outside the gene matches. Looked up from germline, CDR1 is MDHEN and CDR2 is SYDVKM. The CDR3 has 16 amino acids. Here the CDR3 DNA reads TGTGCCAGCAGTTTTCCAATACGGGACAGGAACACTGAAGCTTTCTTT. Its translation is CASSFPIRDRNTEAFF. The full variable domain, completed using reference TRBV28 and TRBJ1-1, is DVKVTQSSRYLVKRTGEKVFLECVQDMDHENMFWYRQDPGLGLRLIYFSYDVKMKEKGDIPEGYSVSREKKERFSLILESASTNQTSMYLCASSFPIRDRNTEAFFGQGTRLTVV.

The gene calls are TRBV7-8 and TRBJ2-3, with D maybe TRBD2 (7 bases). The CDR3 extends over 17 amino acids. CDR1 and CDR2 (germline): SGHVS, FQNEAQ. V lost 8 bases and J 2 bases, leaving 23 bases between the germline ends. The CDR3 reads CASGEIVRGGTTDTQYF. CDR3 coding DNA: TGTGCCAGCGGGGAGATTGTGAGGGGGGGCACCACAGATACGCAGTATTTT.

The V and J genes are TRBV5-5 and TRBJ2-5; D is unclear. From germline, CDR1 is SGHKS and CDR2 YYEKEE (reference sequence). Deletions cut 0 bases from V and 2 bases from J, with 11 bases between. This CDR3 comprises 15 residues. DNA of the CDR3: TGTGCCAGCAGCTTGGCCCTGTCCGGGCAAGAGACCCAGTACTTC. This gives the protein CASSLALSGQETQYF.

The chain combines TRBV6-2 or TRBV6-3 with TRBJ2-5, with 9 bases lining up with TRBD2. Germline CDR1 reads MNHEY; CDR2 reads SVGEGT. With 5 bases clipped from V and 5 bases from J, the junction kept 9 bases outside the gene matches. This CDR3 comprises 15 residues. CDR3 nucleotide sequence: TGTGCCAGCAGTAATCTAGCGGGGAGGATGGAGACCCAGTACTTC. Protein product: CASSNLAGRMETQYF.

CDR3 nucleotide sequence: TGTGCCAGCAGCTTATGGGGCCAGGGACTTACTGAAGCTTTCTTT. Protein sequence: CASSLWGQGLTEAFF. The J gene is TRBJ1-1, the V gene TRBV7-6, with TRBD1 as a possible D gene (5 bases). In germline, CDR1 is SGHVS, CDR2 FNYEAQ. There are 15 residues in the CDR3. V was clipped by 2 bases and J by 5 bases, with 15 bases between them.

The chain uses TRBV5-1 and TRBJ2-5; a possible D gene is TRBD1 (5 bases). Per germline, CDR1 SGHRS and CDR2 YFSETQ. V gave up 4 bases and J gave up 1 base, with 11 bases separating them. The CDR3 length is 14 residues. CDR3 sequence: CASSTGHFQETQYF. The CDR3 bases are TGCGCCAGCAGCACCGGACACTTCCAAGAGACCCAGTACTTC.

The chain has TRBV7-5 and TRBJ1-1. TRBV7-5 is a pseudogene locus. The CDR3 spans 15 residues. The CDR3 protein is CVRSLIGDQDTEAFF. The CDR3 nucleotides are TGTGTCAGAAGCTTAATCGGGGATCAGGACACTGAAGCTTTCTTT.

The rearrangement joins TRBV7-9 to TRBJ1-5, with a possible D match to TRBD1 (6 bases). Per the germline V gene, CDR1 is SEHNR and CDR2 is FQNEAQ (reference sequence). The ends were cut back, 5 bases at V and 5 bases at J, with 10 bases in the middle. This CDR3 region has 13 residues. In nucleotides, the CDR3 is TGTGCCAGCAGCCGAGGGGGAGATCAGCCCCAGCATTTT. It translates to CASSRGGDQPQHF.

The chain combines TRBV15 with TRBJ2-2; 8 bases match TRBD1. CDR1 LNHNV and CDR2 YYDKDF come from the germline V gene (reference sequence). The CDR3 has 15 residues. The V gene end was trimmed by 1 base and the J gene end by 6 bases; junction bases not matched to a gene: 4. CDR3 protein: CATSRAQGAAGELFF. The DNA for the CDR3 is TGTGCCACCAGCAGAGCCCAGGGGGCGGCCGGGGAGCTGTTTTTT.

This chain connects TRBV10-3 to TRBJ1-5, with 7 bases aligning to TRBD1. CDR1 ENHRY and CDR2 SYGVKD come from the germline V gene. V shed 10 bases, J shed 4 bases, and the junction held 4 bases outside the gene matches. This CDR3 region has 12 residues. CDR3 sequence reads: CATQQGNQPQHF. The DNA of the CDR3 is TGTGCCACGCAACAGGGGAATCAGCCCCAGCATTTT.

V is TRBV3-1 (or the pseudogene TRBV3-2) and J is TRBJ2-5; D perhaps matches TRBD2 (6 bases). This CDR3 is built from 16 residues. Per germline, CDR1 LGHDT and CDR2 YNNKEL (reference sequence). Trimming cost V 3 bases and J 1 base, with 15 bases left between them. The CDR3 region has the DNA TGTGCCAGCAGCCATCCCCTCCTGGGACTCCAAGAGACCCAGTACTTC. Protein: CASSHPLLGLQETQYF.

This clone appeared a single time. The chain links TRBV3-1 (or the pseudogene TRBV3-2) to TRBJ2-5; no clear D. CDR3 length: 15 amino acids. Trimming left V 3 bases short and J 5 bases short, with 16 bases between. The germline V gene encodes CDR1 LGHDT and CDR2 YNNKEL (reference sequence). CDR3 nucleotide sequence: TGTGCCAGCAGCCAGGGCCACCCTCAGACGGAGACCCAGTACTTC. It encodes CASSQGHPQTETQYF.

This rearrangement joins TRBV7-9 to TRBJ2-7; TRBD2 agrees at 8 bases. Germline V gene data show CDR1 as SEHNR and CDR2 as FQNEAQ (reference sequence). Germline trimming cut 2 bases from V and 2 bases from J; bases unmatched to any gene: 11. This CDR3 is 17 amino acids long. CDR3 residues: CASSLSRSGGTTYEQYF. The CDR3 region has the DNA TGTGCCAGCAGCTTAAGCCGGAGCGGGGGCACTACCTACGAGCAGTACTTC.

This chain uses TRBV2 with TRBJ2-2; possibly TRBD1 for D (6 bases). With 8 bases removed from V and 0 bases from J, the gap between germline ends came to 10 bases. Germline assignment: CDR1 SNHLY and CDR2 FYNNEI. The CDR3 runs to 14 residues. The CDR3 coding sequence is TGTGCCAGCCACAGGGACGCGAACACCGGGGAGCTGTTTTTT. Translation: CASHRDANTGELFF.